Each of the 23 T cell receptor beta chains below was sequenced from the same sample in a study of shared clonotypes between healthy human individuals. Sequenced by immunoSEQ multiplex PCR; TCRdb stores in-frame clones only, minus some. There are over 400,000 clones in the sample; roughly 95% occur only once, and about 0.06% lies in the top ten. Specimen: naive CD4+ T cells sorted from blood. Regarding subset: CD45RA+ positively selected. These receptors came from a woman in her twenties or thirties in good health.

J is TRBJ2-2 and V is TRBV7-2; 11 bases are a match to TRBD2. Germline CDR1 and CDR2: SGHTA and FQGNSA. The CDR3 runs 16 residues. J lost 7 bases, V lost 2 bases, and 6 bases had no gene match. CDR3 nucleotide sequence: TGTGCCAGCAGCTTATCGACTAGCGGGGCGCTCGGGGAGCTGTTTTTT. Its protein is CASSLSTSGALGELFF.

The rearrangement links TRBV19 to TRBJ2-1; TRBD1 might be the D (6 bases). V lost 0 bases and J 7 bases, leaving 22 bases between the germline ends. CDR1 and CDR2 from the germline V gene are LNHDA and SQIVND (reference sequence). This CDR3 spans 18 amino acids. For the CDR3, the DNA is TGTGCCAGTAGTATAGATTTGGTGGGGACATCCTGGGGGAATGAGCAGTTCTTC. Translating it yields CASSIDLVGTSWGNEQFF. Variable domain in full (rest from reference TRBV19 and TRBJ2-1): DGGITQSPKYLFRKEGQNVTLSCEQNLNHDAMYWYRQDPGQGLRLIYYSQIVNDFQKGDIAEGYSVSREKKESFPLTVTSAQKNPTAFYLCASSIDLVGTSWGNEQFFGPGTRLTVL.

CDR3 DNA: TGTGCCTGGAGCACAGGGGGCGCGTTTAGTAATTCACCCCTCCACTTT. Residues: CAWSTGGAFSNSPLHF. V gene TRBV30 combines with J gene TRBJ1-6, with 9 bases fitting TRBD1. Trimming took 3 bases from V and 6 from J; bases not matched to a gene: 9. The length of the CDR3 is 16 residues. Per germline, CDR1 GTSNPN and CDR2 SVGIG (reference sequence).

This chain links TRBV11-2 with TRBJ1-2; D is ambiguous. With 1 base removed from V and 3 bases from J, the gap between germline ends came to 3 bases. There are 12 residues in the CDR3. From germline, CDR1 is SGHAT and CDR2 FQNNGV. CDR3 protein: CASSLGDYGYTF. The CDR3 bases are TGTGCCAGCAGCTTAGGGGACTATGGCTACACCTTC.

The CDR3 loop reads CASSITVRQVEAKNIQYF. CDR3 DNA: TGTGCCAGTAGTATCACGGTTCGCCAGGTTGAGGCCAAAAACATTCAGTACTTC. The chain is built from TRBV19 and TRBJ2-4; D remains ambiguous. V was cut by 3 bases and J by 1 base, with 19 bases left in between. CDR3 length: 18 residues. Germline-derived CDR1 and CDR2 are LNHDA and SQIVND (reference sequence).

This clone was recorded only once. The genes are TRBV4-1 and TRBJ2-3; 9 bases are a match to TRBD1. Germline V lookup: CDR1 MGHRA, CDR2 YSYEKL. CDR3 length: 16 amino acids. V shed 4 bases and J 2 bases; nucleotides not matched to a gene: 7. CDR3 sequence (DNA): TGCGCCAGCAGCCGCGAGGGGACAGGGAACACAGATACGCAGTATTTT. Encoded protein: CASSREGTGNTDTQYF.

Details on this clone: The junction differs from germline at one of its ends, possibly a read error. V is TRBV5-1 and J is TRBJ1-2, with 7 nucleotides matching TRBD1. Germline V gene lookup returns CDR1 SGHRS and CDR2 YFSETQ. This CDR3 is built from 15 residues. The CDR3 nucleotides read TGCGCCAGCAGCCAGGATGACAGGGTCCGAAATGGCTATACCTTC. It encodes CASSQDDRVRNGYTF.

The chain is built from TRBV7-9 and TRBJ2-7, with 7 bases aligning to TRBD1. Germline V gene lookup returns CDR1 SEHNR and CDR2 FQNEAQ (reference sequence). CDR3 size: 14 residues. Germline trimming cut 5 bases from V and 2 bases from J; bases unmatched to any gene: 6. CDR3 DNA: TGTGCCAGCAGCCAACAGGGGTCGGCCTACGAGCAGTACTTC. Residues: CASSQQGSAYEQYF.

The CDR3 nucleotides are TGTGCCACAACCCTTACTTCGGTCAATGAGCAGTTCTTC. As protein: CATTLTSVNEQFF. The V call is TRBV6-5, the J call TRBJ2-1; D is uncertain. Per the germline V gene, CDR1 is MNHEY and CDR2 is SVGAGI. The CDR3 runs to 13 residues. Deletions cut 10 bases from V and 6 bases from J, with 16 bases between.

This chain joins TRBV10-1 and TRBJ1-5, with D perhaps matching TRBD1 (5 bases). Germline values: CDR1 WNHNN, CDR2 SYGVQD (reference sequence). The CDR3 spans 13 residues. V was shortened by 2 bases and J by 6 bases, with 8 bases between the two germline ends. CDR3 sequence (DNA): TGCGCCAGCAGTGAGGTAGGGACTCAGCCCCAGCATTTT. It yields the protein CASSEVGTQPQHF.

This chain uses TRBV19 with TRBJ2-3, with 7 bases identical to TRBD1. This CDR3 comprises 16 residues. V lost 7 bases and J lost 2; bases outside the gene matches: 12. CDR1 and CDR2 from the germline V gene are LNHDA and SQIVND (reference sequence). In DNA, the CDR3 is TGTGCCAGTACCGATATATGGGGGACAGTCACAGATACGCAGTATTTT. Amino acid sequence: CASTDIWGTVTDTQYF.

DNA of the CDR3: TGTGCCAGCAGCCAAATGGTACTAAATGAAAAACTGTTTTTT. It yields the protein CASSQMVLNEKLFF. The chain combines TRBV11-2 with TRBJ1-4; D gene uncertain. The germline CDR1 and CDR2 sequences are SGHAT and FQNNGV. Trimming cost V 5 bases and J 5 bases, with 12 bases left between them. The CDR3 loop spans 14 amino acids.

The chain combines TRBV5-1 with TRBJ1-1; 7 bases are a match to TRBD1. In germline, CDR1 is SGHRS, CDR2 YFSETQ. Germline trimming cut 4 bases from V and 4 bases from J; bases unmatched to any gene: 4. The CDR3 consists of 13 residues. The CDR3 sequence is CASSGTGATEAFF. The CDR3 DNA sequence: TGCGCCAGCAGCGGAACAGGGGCCACTGAAGCTTTCTTT.

The rearrangement uses TRBV6-5 and TRBJ2-7, with 8 bases fitting TRBD1. This CDR3 comprises 15 residues. Germline trimming cut 2 bases from V and 5 bases from J; bases unmatched to any gene: 8. The V gene's germline CDR1 is MNHEY and CDR2 SVGAGI. CDR3 coding DNA: TGTGCCAGCAGTTACCGGCGGACAGGGACCGACGAGCAGTACTTC. Amino acid sequence: CASSYRRTGTDEQYF.

The gene calls are TRBV6-5 and TRBJ2-6, with a weak D call TRBD2 (5 bases). This CDR3 has 15 amino acids. Trimming removed 2 bases from V and 1 base from J, with 6 bases in between. Per the germline V gene, CDR1 is MNHEY and CDR2 is SVGAGI. CDR3 nucleotide sequence: TGTGCCAGCAGTTACAGGGAGTCTGGGGCCAACGTCCTGACTTTC. This gives the protein CASSYRESGANVLTF.

The rearrangement joins TRBV5-1 to TRBJ2-1; a weak D match, TRBD2 (6 bases). The CDR3 loop spans 18 amino acids. CDR1 and CDR2 (germline): SGHRS, YFSETQ. V lost 4 bases and J 4 bases, leaving 24 bases between the germline ends. The DNA for the CDR3 is TGCGCCAGCAGCGACCCAGTCCGGGCGGCGCGGGGTTACAATGAGCAGTTCTTC. Amino acid sequence: CASSDPVRAARGYNEQFF.

This clone was counted only a few times. This chain links TRBV2 with TRBJ1-3; possible D gene TRBD1, 6 bases. There are 14 residues in the CDR3. Trimming took off 5 bases at V and 1 base at J, with 9 bases between the two ends. Germline-derived CDR1 and CDR2 are SNHLY and FYNNEI. The CDR3 loop is CASSIQGSGNTIYF. CDR3 nucleotides: TGTGCCAGCAGTATACAGGGTTCTGGAAACACCATATATTTT. The complete variable domain, with remaining parts taken from reference TRBV2 and TRBJ1-3, reads EPEVTQTPSHQVTQMGQEVILRCVPISNHLYFYWYRQILGQKVEFLVSFYNNEISEKSEIFDDQFSVERPDGSNFTLKIRSTKLEDSAMYFCASSIQGSGNTIYFGEGSWLTVV.

This chain joins TRBV2 and TRBJ2-5; TRBD1 aligns across 8 bases. The length of the CDR3 is 15 residues. J lost 7 bases, V lost 6 bases, and 13 bases had no gene match. Germline values: CDR1 SNHLY, CDR2 FYNNEI. As DNA, the CDR3 is TGTGCCAGCAGCGCCCACGACAGGGGACGGTTGACCCAGTACTTC. Amino acid sequence: CASSAHDRGRLTQYF.

This clone has only one observation. V usage is TRBV6-1 and J usage is TRBJ2-2, with unresolved D. V was cut by 6 bases and J by 0 bases, with 8 bases left in between. Germline V gene lookup returns CDR1 MNHNS and CDR2 SASEGT. This CDR3 contains 14 residues. The CDR3: CASRTETNTGELFF. CDR3 in DNA: TGTGCCAGCAGAACAGAGACGAACACCGGGGAGCTGTTTTTT.

The chain joins TRBV7-6 to TRBJ2-3; D is uncertain. Germline loops: CDR1 SGHVS, CDR2 FNYEAQ. The CDR3 covers 12 residues. Trimming shortened V by 3 bases and J by 1 base, and 2 bases separated the two germline ends. CDR3 sequence: CASSFRTDTQYF. In DNA, the CDR3 is TGTGCCAGCAGCTTTCGCACAGATACGCAGTATTTT. Full variable domain (remainder filled in from reference TRBV7-6 and TRBJ2-3): GAGVSQSPRYKVTKRGQDVALRCDPISGHVSLYWYRQALGQGPEFLTYFNYEAQQDKSGLPNDRFSAERPEGSISTLTIQRTEQRDSAMYRCASSFRTDTQYFGPGTRLTVL.

The gene calls are TRBV7-9 and TRBJ2-1, with D unresolved. Germline CDR1 is SEHNR and CDR2 is FQNEAQ (reference sequence). With 11 bases removed from V and 6 bases from J, the gap between germline ends came to 5 bases. This CDR3 region has 9 residues. Written as DNA, the CDR3 is TGTGCCGAAGGCAATGAGCAGTTCTTC. This gives the protein CAEGNEQFF.

J is TRBJ1-1 and V is TRBV28; the match to TRBD1 covers 10 bases. Germline lookup yields CDR1 MDHEN and CDR2 SYDVKM. This CDR3 is built from 17 residues. The J segment lost 5 bases and the V segment lost 6 bases, leaving 15 bases of the junction unmatched. The DNA of the CDR3 is TGTGCCAGCAGAACACCGGTCGGGACAGGGGATTGGACTGAAGCTTTCTTT. Translated, it gives CASRTPVGTGDWTEAFF.

The V and J genes are TRBV14 and TRBJ2-1; TRBD2 matches 13 bases. This CDR3 is built from 18 residues. The V gene end was trimmed by 4 bases and the J gene end by 0 bases; junction bases not matched to a gene: 6. CDR1 is SGHDN, CDR2 FVKESK, per germline. The CDR3 sequence is CASSRLAGGASSYNEQFF. The DNA for the CDR3 is TGTGCCAGCAGCCGACTAGCGGGAGGCGCGAGCTCCTACAATGAGCAGTTCTTC.